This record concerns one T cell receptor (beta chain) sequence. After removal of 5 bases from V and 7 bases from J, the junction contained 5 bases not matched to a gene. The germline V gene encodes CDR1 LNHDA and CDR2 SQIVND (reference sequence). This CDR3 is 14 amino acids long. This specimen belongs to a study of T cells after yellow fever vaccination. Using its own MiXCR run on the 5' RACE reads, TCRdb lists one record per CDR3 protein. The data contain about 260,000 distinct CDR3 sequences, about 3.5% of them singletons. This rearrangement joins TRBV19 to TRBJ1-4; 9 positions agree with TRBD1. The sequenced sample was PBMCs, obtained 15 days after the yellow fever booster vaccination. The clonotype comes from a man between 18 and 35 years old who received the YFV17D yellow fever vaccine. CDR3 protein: CASSSQGAGEKLFF. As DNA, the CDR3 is TGTGCCAGTAGTTCACAGGGGGCTGGTGAAAAACTGTTTTTT.